One and the same sample provided the 8 T cell receptor beta chains below, sequenced in a study of blood T cell repertoires in COVID-19. Sequencing was performed with immunoSEQ multiplex PCR; in TCRdb, only in-frame clones are kept and a portion is missing. The repertoire holds a few hundred thousand clones, roughly 87% seen once, with 6% to 7% in the top ten. The material sequenced was PBMCs or T cells enriched from blood (not recorded which). Receptor source: a woman between 35 and 50 years old who had recovered from COVID-19.

The gene calls are TRBV28 and TRBJ2-3, with 10 bases lining up with TRBD1. Germline CDR1 and CDR2: MDHEN and SYDVKM. The CDR3 runs to 16 residues. The V gene end was trimmed by 7 bases and the J gene end by 6 bases; junction bases not matched to a gene: 13. The CDR3 nucleotides are TGTGCCAGCACCCCACCCGGGACAGGGGTTTCGGATACGCAGTATTTT. Translation gives CASTPPGTGVSDTQYF.

J is TRBJ2-1 and V is TRBV9; 7 positions match TRBD1. After removal of 3 bases from V and 9 bases from J, the junction contained 6 bases not matched to a gene. CDR3 length: 13 residues. Germline V gene lookup returns CDR1 SGDLS and CDR2 YYNGEE. This CDR3 reads CASSADRVSEQFF. CDR3 in DNA: TGTGCCAGCAGCGCTGACAGGGTCAGTGAGCAGTTCTTC.

The rearrangement links TRBV7-2 to TRBJ2-3, with D unclear. Deletions cut 5 bases from V and 6 bases from J, with 12 bases between. Looked up from germline, CDR1 is SGHTA and CDR2 is FQGNSA. This CDR3 has 13 residues. This CDR3 reads CASSLSGSDTQYF. DNA of the CDR3: TGTGCCAGCAGCCTGTCCGGTTCCGATACGCAGTATTTT.

The V gene is TRBV6-5, the J gene TRBJ2-7; D possibly corresponds to TRBD1 (6 bases). The CDR3 extends over 14 amino acids. Per the germline V gene, CDR1 is MNHEY and CDR2 is SVGAGI. V dropped 5 bases and J dropped 4 bases, with 15 bases sitting between them. The CDR3 bases are TGTGCCAGCAGTACCGGGACAATCGTTTACGAGCAGTACTTC. This encodes CASSTGTIVYEQYF.

This chain uses TRBV5-1 with TRBJ1-4; perhaps TRBD1 as D (6 bases). The germline V and J ends were trimmed by 4 bases and 0 bases, with 16 bases remaining between them. This CDR3 region has 17 residues. Germline CDR1 is SGHRS and CDR2 is YFSETQ. The CDR3 coding sequence is TGCGCCAGCAGCCCCGGACGGACAGCTGCAACTAATGAAAAACTGTTTTTT. Translating it yields CASSPGRTAATNEKLFF.

The chain uses TRBV28 and TRBJ1-1; D perhaps matches TRBD1 (6 bases). The V end was cut by 10 bases, the J end by 3 bases, with 21 bases between. Germline CDR1 and CDR2: MDHEN and SYDVKM. This CDR3 spans 15 amino acids. The CDR3 nucleotides read TGTGCCACCAAAGAGGGGGGGTTGGCAGACACTGAAGCTTTCTTT. Amino acids: CATKEGGLADTEAFF.

The rearrangement uses TRBV19 and TRBJ2-1; 9 bases line up with TRBD2. From germline, CDR1 is LNHDA and CDR2 SQIVND (reference sequence). This CDR3 has 18 amino acids. Unmatched junction bases numbered 19, after V lost 5 bases and J lost 8 bases. Here the CDR3 reads CASSPGGSGSLLPDEQFF. CDR3 DNA: TGTGCCAGTAGTCCCGGTGGTAGCGGGAGCCTGCTGCCCGATGAGCAGTTCTTC.

The rearrangement joins TRBV30 to TRBJ1-1; D is undetermined. The germline V and J ends were trimmed by 0 bases and 7 bases, with 9 bases remaining between them. CDR3 length: 12 residues. The V gene's germline CDR1 is GTSNPN and CDR2 SVGIG (reference sequence). DNA of the CDR3: TGTGCCTGGAGTGTACTGGGAGGTGAAGCTTTCTTT. It yields the protein CAWSVLGGEAFF.